This TCR beta chain was found in a study of long-term antiretroviral therapy in people with HIV. Study overall: Collection of the earliest samples took place about a decade ahead of the 2015 immediate-ART recommendation.

Survey level was the resolution at which the v3.0 immunoSEQ assay ran. Using immunoSEQ multiplex PCR, the repertoire was profiled, and TCRdb retains in-frame clones only, with some absent. Of 20,000 to 25,000 clones listed, more than 70% were seen once; the top ten hold more than 10%. This CDR3 spans 16 amino acids. Germline V gene data show CDR1 as SGHDT and CDR2 as YYEEEE. Between the trimmed V and J ends, which lost 0 bases and 0 bases, there was a span of 13 bases. Sample: unsorted PBMCs, taken around 1.7 years before starting antiretroviral therapy. The chain employs TRBV5-6 and TRBJ2-7, with D possibly matching TRBD2 (5 bases). This clonotype was sampled from a woman aged 40-49 years with HIV. The CDR3 region has the DNA TGTGCCAGCAGCTTGGCTCCTTTGGGAGTCTCCTACGAGCAGTACTTC. As protein: CASSLAPLGVSYEQYF.